Listed below are T cell receptor beta chains from one sample, sequenced in a study of cytomegalovirus exposure and HLA in healthy donors. Repertoires were generated with immunoSEQ multiplex PCR, while TCRdb's copy carries only in-frame clones and drops some. The sample includes more than 100,000 clones, 75% to 85% of them seen just once. The source material was PBMCs. These receptors all stem from a male donor in good health and CMV-seronegative. Both conserved end residues are part of each CDR3. Fields, in order: V gene, clone size, D gene, J gene, CDR3 DNA, CDR3 protein. D genes are given only for firm matches. Size is omitted from some rows. Given values are once, few, many or a class for expanded clones.

TRBV6-1,-,-,TRBJ1-3,TGTGCCAGCAGTGAGGGCTTGGGGCAGGCGCTCTCTGGAAACACCATATATTTT,CASSEGLGQALSGNTIYF
TRBV7-9,-,-,TRBJ1-1,TGTGCCAGCACCCTGGGAGCTGAAGCTTTCTTT,CASTLGAEAFF
TRBV5-5,-,-,TRBJ2-1,TGTGCCAGCAGCTTGAGAGCCCACAATGAGCAGTTCTTC,CASSLRAHNEQFF
TRBV13,once,-,TRBJ2-5,TGTGCCAGCAGCTGGCGACTAGGCACCCATCAAGAGACCCAGTACTTC,CASSWRLGTHQETQYF
TRBV27,-,TRBD1,TRBJ2-7,TGTGCCAGCAGTCCCCGGGACAGGGGAACCTACGGGCAGTACTTC,CASSPRDRGTYGQYF
TRBV20-1,-,-,TRBJ2-1,TGCAGTGCTACGTACAATGAGCAGTTCTTC,CSATYNEQFF
TRBV29-1,-,-,TRBJ2-2,TGCAGCGTTGGACATACGAACACCGGGGAGCTGTTTTTT,CSVGHTNTGELFF
TRBV4-3,few,-,TRBJ1-5,TGCGCCAGCAGCCAAGATCGGAATCAGCCCCAGCATTTT,CASSQDRNQPQHF
TRBV5-1,-,TRBD1,TRBJ1-6,TGCGCCAGCAGCTTGGGACAGGGGATAGGTAATTCACCCCTCCACTTT,CASSLGQGIGNSPLHF
TRBV30,-,-,TRBJ2-5,TGTGCCTGGAGTGCCTGGAGGGAGACCCAGTACTTC,CAWSAWRETQYF
TRBV7-2,-,TRBD2,TRBJ2-1,TGTGCCAGCAGCTTATCCAGCGGGGGGGCCTTTTCCTACAATGAGCAGTTCTTC,CASSLSSGGAFSYNEQFF
TRBV7-2,few,TRBD2,TRBJ2-5,TGTGCCAGCAGCTTAGTAGCTAGCGGGGGCGGGGAGACCCAGTACTTC,CASSLVASGGGETQYF
TRBV4-2,-,TRBD1,TRBJ2-1,TGTGCCAGCAGCCAAGGATCGACAGGGTACAATGAGCAGTTCTTC,CASSQGSTGYNEQFF
TRBV4-1,-,TRBD1,TRBJ1-2,TGCGCCAGCAGCGAAGGAGGGGGCTCGGGAGGCTACACCTTC,CASSEGGGSGGYTF
TRBV5-1,-,-,TRBJ2-5,TGCGCCAGCAGCTTGGCCCCGAACGGGGAGACCCAGTACTTC,CASSLAPNGETQYF
TRBV4-3,-,TRBD1,TRBJ1-1,TGCGCCAGCAGCCGGGACAGTGCTGAAGCTTTCTTT,CASSRDSAEAFF
TRBV5-4,-,TRBD1,TRBJ2-1,TGTGCCAGCAGCTCCGGACAGGGGGGGTACAATGAGCAGTTCTTC,CASSSGQGGYNEQFF
TRBV29-1,-,-,TRBJ1-1,TGCAGCGTTGAGAGGGTTAACACTGAAGCTTTCTTT,CSVERVNTEAFF
TRBV6-1,few,TRBD1,TRBJ2-7,TGTGCCAGCATCGGGGCAGGGGGCTCCTACGAGCAGTACTTC,CASIGAGGSYEQYF
TRBV7-9,-,-,TRBJ1-2,TGTTCCAGCAGCTTAGAACAGGGAGGGCCAAGGAATGGCTACACCTTC,CSSSLEQGGPRNGYTF
TRBV19,-,-,TRBJ2-7,TGTGCCAGTAGTAGACAGGAGAGCTCCTACGAGCAGTACTTC,CASSRQESSYEQYF
TRBV18,-,TRBD1,TRBJ1-1,TGTGCCAGCTCACAACGGTTAACAGGGGAGACTGAAGCTTTCTTT,CASSQRLTGETEAFF
TRBV12-5,once,-,TRBJ1-5,TGTGCTAGTGCCCCCCACGGGGATAGCAATCAGCCCCAGCATTTT,CASAPHGDSNQPQHF
TRBV4-1,-,-,TRBJ2-5,TGCGCCAGCAGCCAAAGCGTACAGACGGGGCAAGAGACCCAGTACTTC,CASSQSVQTGQETQYF
TRBV11-2,few,-,TRBJ1-1,TGTGCCAGCAGCCCCCGGCGGGGCCCCCCAGGGACTGAAGCTTTCTTT,CASSPRRGPPGTEAFF
TRBV30,-,-,TRBJ1-2,TGTGCCTGGATGAGCGACTATGGCTACACCTTC,CAWMSDYGYTF
TRBV11-3,once,TRBD1,TRBJ2-7,TGTGCCAGCAGCGGAAGACAGGGGGACTACGAGCAGTACTTC,CASSGRQGDYEQYF
TRBV5-4,-,-,TRBJ2-7,TGTGCCAGCAGCTTGGATCAGGGCGAGCAGTACTTC,CASSLDQGEQYF
TRBV28,-,TRBD1,TRBJ2-1,TGTGCCAGCAGTCTAATTGCCGGGACAGGGGGCTATGAGCAGTTCTTC,CASSLIAGTGGYEQFF
TRBV9,-,-,TRBJ2-7,TGTGCCAGCAGCACCCAGCCGGGGGTCTACGAGCAGTACTTC,CASSTQPGVYEQYF
TRBV2,-,TRBD2,TRBJ2-3,TGTGCCAGCACTCCGGGACTAGCGGGGGCACCCGGGGGAGATACGCAGTATTTT,CASTPGLAGAPGGDTQYF